These 17 T cell receptor beta chains were sequenced from one sample in a study of blood T cell repertoires in COVID-19. TCRdb's table, derived via immunoSEQ multiplex PCR, lists solely in-frame clones and lacks some. Among some 60,000 clones listed, 90% were seen once. The sequenced material came from peripheral blood. Source of these receptors: a man in his forties with acute or convalescent COVID-19.

This clone was observed once. The chain has TRBV6-6 and TRBJ1-3; the D gene is possibly TRBD1 (6 bases). Looked up from germline, CDR1 is MNHNY and CDR2 is SVGAGI (reference sequence). Trimming pared 7 bases from V and 8 bases from J, leaving 18 bases between. The CDR3 consists of 14 residues. The CDR3 bases are TGTGCCAGCACCCCCCCAGGGGCAGGCCACACCATATATTTT. Amino acid sequence: CASTPPGAGHTIYF.

This chain joins TRBV12-3 or TRBV12-4 and TRBJ1-1; no firm D call. Trimming stripped 5 bases from V and 0 bases from J, with 7 bases between. CDR3 size: 13 residues. The CDR3 DNA follows: TGTGCCAGCAGTAGAGGATTGAACACTGAAGCTTTCTTT. It translates to CASSRGLNTEAFF.

The rearrangement links TRBV19 to TRBJ1-4; TRBD1 might be the D (5 bases). V was clipped by 7 bases and J by 11 bases, with 14 bases between them. The CDR3 runs 12 residues. CDR1 is LNHDA and CDR2 is SQIVND in the germline V gene (reference sequence). CDR3 protein: CASNLRAGKLFF. CDR3 DNA sequence: TGTGCCAGTAACCTCCGCGCAGGGAAACTGTTTTTT. The whole variable domain, remainder taken from reference TRBV19 and TRBJ1-4, is DGGITQSPKYLFRKEGQNVTLSCEQNLNHDAMYWYRQDPGQGLRLIYYSQIVNDFQKGDIAEGYSVSREKKESFPLTVTSAQKNPTAFYLCASNLRAGKLFFGSGTQLSVL.

The chain recombines TRBV6-1 with TRBJ1-3; D might be TRBD1 (5 bases). The ends were cut back, 0 bases at V and 4 bases at J, with 13 bases in the middle. CDR1 MNHNS and CDR2 SASEGT come from the germline V gene. The CDR3 is made up of 16 amino acids. Here the CDR3 reads CASSEAKSGWGNTIYF. The CDR3 region has the DNA TGTGCCAGCAGTGAAGCGAAATCAGGGTGGGGAAACACCATATATTTT.

This chain links TRBV28 with TRBJ1-1, with no clear D. The CDR3 contains 12 residues. CDR1 and CDR2 (germline): MDHEN, SYDVKM. Trimming left V 7 bases short and J 1 base short, with 7 bases between. CDR3 protein: CASTLSNTEAFF. CDR3 coding DNA: TGTGCCAGCACCCTATCGAACACTGAAGCTTTCTTT.

The genes are TRBV7-6 and TRBJ1-6; D ambiguous. The V end was cut by 2 bases, the J end by 7 bases, with 15 bases between. This CDR3 is 16 amino acids long. Germline lookup yields CDR1 SGHVS and CDR2 FNYEAQ. The CDR3 protein is CASSLRRSGGNSPLHF. The CDR3 DNA sequence: TGTGCCAGCAGCTTAAGGCGGAGTGGTGGGAATTCACCCCTCCACTTT.

V is TRBV10-3 and J is TRBJ1-2, with D tentatively TRBD1 (6 bases). Trimming removed 8 bases at V and 3 bases at J, with 16 bases between. The CDR3 is made up of 14 amino acids. Germline lookup yields CDR1 ENHRY and CDR2 SYGVKD. CDR3 protein: CAISGQYGDYGYTF. The CDR3 DNA is TGTGCCATCTCTGGACAGTATGGAGACTATGGCTACACCTTC.

The chain couples TRBV4-3 to TRBJ2-4; D is perhaps TRBD2 (7 bases). V was trimmed by 0 bases and J by 9 bases, leaving 15 bases between them. Germline assignment: CDR1 LGHNA and CDR2 YSLEER. The CDR3 has 15 residues. The CDR3 sequence: CASSQEGGRGGIQYF. CDR3 sequence (DNA): TGCGCCAGCAGCCAAGAGGGCGGGAGAGGGGGCATTCAGTACTTC.

V gene TRBV11-2 combines with J gene TRBJ2-7, with 7 bases lining up with TRBD1. Trimming removed 5 bases from V and 10 bases from J; junction bases left unmatched: 8. Germline V lookup: CDR1 SGHAT, CDR2 FQNNGV. The CDR3 covers 12 residues. CDR3 DNA: TGTGCCAGCAGCGTAAACAGGGGCGATCAGTACTTC. Translation gives CASSVNRGDQYF.

The chain couples TRBV4-3 to TRBJ2-1; maybe TRBD2 (6 bases). Germline V gene sequence: CDR1 LGHNA, CDR2 YSLEER. The V end lost 1 base, the J end lost 6 bases, and 16 bases lay between the germline ends. The CDR3 is 16 amino acids. Written as DNA, the CDR3 is TGCGCCAGCAGCCAAGGGATATACGGGAGTGGCAATGAGCAGTTCTTC. Its translation is CASSQGIYGSGNEQFF.

The rearrangement uses TRBV19 and TRBJ1-2, with D tentatively TRBD1 (6 bases). V was cut by 7 bases and J by 8 bases, with 14 bases left in between. The CDR3 length is 12 residues. Germline V gene lookup returns CDR1 LNHDA and CDR2 SQIVND (reference sequence). The CDR3 is CASMWGPHGYTF. For the CDR3, the DNA is TGTGCCAGTATGTGGGGGCCCCACGGCTACACCTTC.

The chain is built from TRBV5-6 and TRBJ2-2, with 10 nucleotides matching TRBD2. The CDR3 sequence is 18 residues long. The junction had 10 bases not matched to a gene; V was cut back by 5 bases and J by 0 bases. Germline lookup yields CDR1 SGHDT and CDR2 YYEEEE. CDR3 sequence reads: CASSPEPGLASNTGELFF. The CDR3 nucleotides are TGTGCCAGCAGTCCCGAGCCGGGACTAGCGTCGAACACCGGGGAGCTGTTTTTT.

This rearrangement joins TRBV18 to TRBJ1-5; D may be TRBD1 (6 bases). The CDR3 extends over 13 amino acids. Germline CDR1 KGHSH, CDR2 LQKENI. V was trimmed by 6 bases and J by 5 bases, leaving 11 bases between them. The CDR3 loop is CASSRDTDQPQHF. CDR3 nucleotides: TGTGCCAGCTCCCGGGACACAGATCAGCCCCAGCATTTT. Looking up the rest from reference TRBV18 and TRBJ1-5 gives the full variable domain: NAGVMQNPRHLVRRRGQEARLRCSPMKGHSHVYWYRQLPEEGLKFMVYLQKENIIDESGMPKERFSAEFPKEGPSILRIQQVVRGDSAAYFCASSRDTDQPQHFGDGTRLSIL.

DNA for the CDR3: TGCGCCAGCAGCCCAGACCCAGGCGGGAGAGGTGAGACCCAGTACTTC. It specifies CASSPDPGGRGETQYF. The chain couples TRBV4-3 to TRBJ2-5, with 7 bases lining up with TRBD2. There are 16 residues in the CDR3. V was clipped by 4 bases and J by 5 bases; unmatched bases: 13. Germline V gives CDR1 LGHNA, CDR2 YSLEER.

The CDR3: CASSPQFNTEAFF. The CDR3 DNA is TGTGCCAGCAGCCCCCAATTTAACACTGAAGCTTTCTTT. J is TRBJ1-1 and V is TRBV11-2; D is undetermined. Trimming shortened V by 5 bases and J by 2 bases, and 9 bases separated the two germline ends. The CDR3 runs to 13 residues. Germline V gene data show CDR1 as SGHAT and CDR2 as FQNNGV.

This chain uses TRBV5-1 with TRBJ2-7; TRBD1 matches 10 bases. The CDR3 contains 13 residues. Trimming cost V 4 bases and J 3 bases; bases outside gene matches: 1. Germline CDR1 is SGHRS and CDR2 is YFSETQ. In DNA, the CDR3 is TGCGCCAGCAGCCGGGACAGGGGCTACGAGCAGTACTTC. Residues: CASSRDRGYEQYF.

The chain employs TRBV11-3 and TRBJ2-7; 9 bases line up with TRBD2. V lost 5 bases and J lost 3; bases outside the gene matches: 11. Germline CDR1 SGHNT, CDR2 YENEEA. CDR3 length: 16 amino acids. For the CDR3, the DNA is TGTGCCAGCAGCCAAGGTTGGGCTAGCGGGAACTACGAGCAGTACTTC. This encodes CASSQGWASGNYEQYF. The variable domain in full, completed from reference TRBV11-3 and TRBJ2-7, reads EAGVVQSPRYKIIEKKQPVAFWCNPISGHNTLYWYLQNLGQGPELLIRYENEEAVDDSQLPKDRFSAERLKGVDSTLKIQPAELGDSAVYLCASSQGWASGNYEQYFGPGTRLTVT.